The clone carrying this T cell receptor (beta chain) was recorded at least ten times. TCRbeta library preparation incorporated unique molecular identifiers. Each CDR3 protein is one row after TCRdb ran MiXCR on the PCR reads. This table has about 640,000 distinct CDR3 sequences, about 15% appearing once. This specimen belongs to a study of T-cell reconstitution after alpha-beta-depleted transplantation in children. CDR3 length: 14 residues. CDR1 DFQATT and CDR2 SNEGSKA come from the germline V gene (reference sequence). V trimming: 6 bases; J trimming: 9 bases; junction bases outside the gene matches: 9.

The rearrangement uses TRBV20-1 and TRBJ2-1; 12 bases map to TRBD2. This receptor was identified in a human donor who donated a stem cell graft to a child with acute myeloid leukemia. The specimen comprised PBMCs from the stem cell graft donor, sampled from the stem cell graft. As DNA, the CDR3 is TGCAGTGCCACCGGACTAGCGGGGTTCTCTGAGCAGTTCTTC. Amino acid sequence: CSATGLAGFSEQFF.